These 29 T cell receptor beta chains share one sample of origin, sequenced in a study of cytomegalovirus exposure and HLA in healthy donors. Primers included in the PCR were 60 Vbeta and 13 Jbeta primers. Repertoires were generated with immunoSEQ multiplex PCR, while TCRdb's copy carries only in-frame clones and drops some. The data hold 65,000 to 100,000 clones, with almost 80% observed a single time. The sample consisted of PBMCs. Source of these receptors: a female donor in good health and CMV-seronegative.

This clone was picked up many times. The J gene is TRBJ2-2, the V gene TRBV4-3; 10 bases align to TRBD2. The CDR3 contains 19 residues. The V segment lost 1 base and the J segment 3 bases; nucleotides outside the gene matches: 11. The V gene's germline CDR1 is LGHNA and CDR2 YSLEER. In DNA, the CDR3 is TGCGCCAGCAGCCAAGGGGGGTCTAGCGGGGGCCCGGACACCGGGGAGCTGTTTTTT. As protein: CASSQGGSSGGPDTGELFF.

The chain joins TRBV7-8 to TRBJ2-5; TRBD2 might be the D (7 bases). With 0 bases removed from V and 2 bases from J, the gap between germline ends came to 16 bases. The CDR3 has 17 residues. Germline CDR1 SGHVS, CDR2 FQNEAQ. The CDR3 bases are TGTGCCAGCAGCTTAGCGGGTGGGGGGGCGAATCAAGAGACCCAGTACTTC. Its translation: CASSLAGGGANQETQYF.

The J gene is TRBJ1-1, the V gene TRBV9, with TRBD1 matching over 10 bases. Germline CDR1 and CDR2: SGDLS and YYNGEE. This CDR3 has 15 amino acids. V shed 3 bases, J shed 4 bases, and the junction held 6 bases outside the gene matches. The CDR3 spells CASSAEGTGATEAFF. The CDR3, as DNA: TGTGCCAGCAGCGCAGAGGGGACAGGGGCCACTGAAGCTTTCTTT. Drawing the rest from reference TRBV9 and TRBJ1-1, the complete variable domain is DSGVTQTPKHLITATGQRVTLRCSPRSGDLSVYWYQQSLDQGLQFLIQYYNGEERAKGNILERFSAQQFPDLHSELNLSSLELGDSALYFCASSAEGTGATEAFFGQGTRLTVV.

The rearrangement uses TRBV18 and TRBJ2-3; the match to TRBD2 covers 7 bases. V lost 0 bases to trimming and J lost 9 bases; unmatched junction nucleotides: 3. The CDR3 is made up of 13 amino acids. Germline V CDR1 and CDR2: KGHSH, LQKENI. This CDR3 is CASSPPGEGTQYF. CDR3 coding DNA: TGTGCCAGCTCACCACCGGGGGAGGGCACGCAGTATTTT. Drawing the rest from reference TRBV18 and TRBJ2-3, the complete variable domain is NAGVMQNPRHLVRRRGQEARLRCSPMKGHSHVYWYRQLPEEGLKFMVYLQKENIIDESGMPKERFSAEFPKEGPSILRIQQVVRGDSAAYFCASSPPGEGTQYFGPGTRLTVL.

This chain links TRBV4-3 with TRBJ1-1, with D perhaps TRBD1 (5 bases). Germline CDR1 is LGHNA and CDR2 is YSLEER. The CDR3 spans 13 residues. The V end lost 0 bases, the J end lost 5 bases, and 7 bases lay between the germline ends. The DNA of the CDR3 is TGCGCCAGCAGCCAAGAGGGGCGAACTGAAGCTTTCTTT. Its protein is CASSQEGRTEAFF.

The CDR3 region is CASTFTGTTTEAFF. CDR3 DNA: TGTGCCAGCACCTTTACCGGGACAACAACTGAAGCTTTCTTT. The genes are TRBV28 and TRBJ1-1, with D possibly TRBD1 on 6 matching bases. The germline V and J ends were trimmed by 7 bases and 5 bases, with 17 bases remaining between them. This CDR3 contains 14 residues. Germline V lookup: CDR1 MDHEN, CDR2 SYDVKM.

This sequence joins TRBV2 and TRBJ1-6, with D hard to call. CDR3 length: 16 amino acids. V lost 3 bases and J lost 4, with 13 bases in between. The germline CDR1 and CDR2 sequences are SNHLY and FYNNEI. CDR3 sequence: CASSERGYGYNSPLHF. CDR3 coding DNA: TGTGCCAGCAGTGAGAGAGGATACGGTTATAATTCACCCCTCCACTTT.

V usage is TRBV19 and J usage is TRBJ1-5, with TRBD1 as a possible D gene (6 bases). Deletions cut 5 bases from V and 4 bases from J, with 12 bases between. CDR1 is LNHDA, CDR2 SQIVND, per germline (reference sequence). The length of the CDR3 is 14 residues. As DNA, the CDR3 is TGTGCCAGTAGTGTATACAGGGAGAATCAGCCCCAGCATTTT. Amino acid sequence: CASSVYRENQPQHF.

This chain connects TRBV5-1 to TRBJ1-1; D uncertain. Looked up from germline, CDR1 is SGHRS and CDR2 is YFSETQ. V shed 4 bases and J shed 1 base, with 11 bases lying between them. The CDR3 consists of 14 residues. The CDR3 sequence is CASSPLAENTEAFF. The DNA of the CDR3 is TGCGCCAGCAGCCCCCTCGCAGAGAACACTGAAGCTTTCTTT.

The CDR3 region has the DNA TGTGCCTGGTTAACAGGGTCCACCTACAATGAGCAGTTCTTC. It is translated as CAWLTGSTYNEQFF. The rearrangement uses TRBV30 and TRBJ2-1, with D possibly being TRBD1 (6 bases). Germline CDR1 and CDR2: GTSNPN and SVGIG (reference sequence). The CDR3 covers 14 residues. Deletions cut 5 bases from V and 2 bases from J, with 13 bases between.

The chain has TRBV25-1 and TRBJ1-2, with D possibly being TRBD1 (6 bases). V lost 3 bases and J lost 4, with 9 bases in between. The germline V gene has CDR1 MGHDK and CDR2 SYGVNS. The CDR3 spans 13 residues. The CDR3 nucleotides read TGTGCCAGCAGTGATTGGGGGCCCTATGGCTACACCTTC. Protein: CASSDWGPYGYTF.

The chain employs TRBV6-1 and TRBJ1-3; D call uncertain. The germline V and J ends were trimmed by 1 base and 5 bases, with 6 bases remaining between them. CDR3 size: 13 residues. CDR1 MNHNS and CDR2 SASEGT come from the germline V gene. CDR3 DNA: TGTGCCAGCAGTGAAGGCCTAAGAAACACCATATATTTT. Residues: CASSEGLRNTIYF.

The sample holds one count of this clone. The chain joins TRBV4-3 to TRBJ2-5; 8 positions match TRBD1. The junction had 3 bases not matched to a gene; V was cut back by 1 base and J by 5 bases. Germline V gene lookup returns CDR1 LGHNA and CDR2 YSLEER. There are 14 residues in the CDR3. This CDR3 is CASSQGQGRETQYF. In DNA form, the CDR3 reads TGCGCCAGCAGCCAAGGACAGGGGCGGGAGACCCAGTACTTC.

The genes are TRBV7-2 and TRBJ2-1; 15 bases are shared with TRBD2. The germline V gene encodes CDR1 SGHTA and CDR2 FQGNSA. The CDR3 has 17 residues. V was clipped by 5 bases and J by 9 bases; unmatched bases: 11. The CDR3 here is CASSPYGLAGGWSEQFF. CDR3 DNA: TGTGCCAGCAGCCCATATGGACTAGCGGGGGGGTGGAGTGAGCAGTTCTTC.

This sequence joins TRBV2 and TRBJ2-7; D possibly corresponds to TRBD2 (7 bases). V was shortened by 3 bases and J by 1 base, with 13 bases between the two germline ends. The CDR3 has 15 amino acids. Germline values: CDR1 SNHLY, CDR2 FYNNEI. CDR3 sequence (DNA): TGTGCCAGCAGTGAGGGGAGGGGGTCATCCTACGAGCAGTACTTC. Its protein product is CASSEGRGSSYEQYF.

This clone was recorded only once. Its ends do not fully match the called genes, so a read error is possible. This specimen includes other DNA sequences encoding the same CDR3. The chain links TRBV2 to TRBJ1-2, with 9 nucleotides matching TRBD1. This CDR3 is 11 amino acids long. Germline loops: CDR1 SNHLY, CDR2 FYNNEI. CDR3: CASRQGVGYTF. The CDR3 bases are TGCGCCAGCAGACAGGGGGTTGGCTACACCTTC. The full variable domain, its missing parts supplied by reference TRBV2 and TRBJ1-2, is EPEVTQTPSHQVTQMGQEVILRCVPISNHLYFYWYRQILGQKVEFLVSFYNNEISEKSEIFDDQFSVERPDGSNFTLKIRSTKLEDSAMYFCASRQGVGYTFGSGTRLTVV.

This sequence joins TRBV27 and TRBJ2-5; 10 positions match TRBD1. V was clipped by 3 bases and J by 4 bases; unmatched bases: 5. The CDR3 runs to 15 residues. The V gene's germline CDR1 is MNHEY and CDR2 SMNVEV (reference sequence). The CDR3 DNA follows: TGTGCCAGCAGTTTGACAGGGGGCCGAGGAGAGACCCAGTACTTC. Translation: CASSLTGGRGETQYF.

The chain employs TRBV7-9 and TRBJ2-5; maybe TRBD1 (10 bases). Near its end, the DNA agrees better with TRBJ2-7, so the J call may be wrong. Germline loops: CDR1 SEHNR, CDR2 FQNEAQ (reference sequence). The CDR3 is made up of 15 amino acids. The CDR3 spells CASGGGGQGTGEQYF. In DNA, the CDR3 is TGTGCCAGCGGCGGGGGGGGACAGGGGACGGGCGAGCAGTACTTC.

This clone came up once. The chain combines TRBV13 with TRBJ2-3; D possibly corresponds to TRBD1 (6 bases). Germline assignment: CDR1 PRHDT and CDR2 FYEKMQ (reference sequence). V was pared by 1 base and J by 0 bases, with 8 bases between. The CDR3 length is 15 residues. This chain's CDR3 is CASSLVGTSTDTQYF. In DNA form, the CDR3 reads TGTGCCAGCAGCTTAGTGGGGACAAGCACAGATACGCAGTATTTT.

The rearrangement joins TRBV7-9 to TRBJ2-7; 7 positions match TRBD2. CDR3 length equals 18 residues. J lost 7 bases, V lost 2 bases, and 20 bases had no gene match. Germline V CDR1 and CDR2: SEHNR, FQNEAQ (reference sequence). CDR3 protein: CASSLRRASGRNPGEQYF. Here the CDR3 DNA reads TGTGCCAGCAGCTTACGACGGGCTAGCGGAAGGAACCCGGGAGAGCAGTACTTC.

V gene TRBV9 combines with J gene TRBJ2-7; TRBD2 matches 9 bases. V gave up 0 bases and J gave up 3 bases; unmatched junction bases: 4. The CDR3 runs to 15 residues. The germline V gene encodes CDR1 SGDLS and CDR2 YYNGEE. The CDR3 loop reads CASSVDTSGFYEQYF. The CDR3 DNA sequence: TGTGCCAGCAGCGTAGATACTAGCGGGTTCTACGAGCAGTACTTC.

V is TRBV25-1 and J is TRBJ1-2; tentatively, D is TRBD1 (5 bases). The V end was cut by 4 bases, the J end by 4 bases, with 19 bases between. The CDR3 runs 16 residues. Germline-derived CDR1 and CDR2 are MGHDK and SYGVNS. The CDR3 DNA follows: TGTGCCAGCAGTGCGAGGGGAGGGACTTCCGGCTATGGCTACACCTTC. Translated, it gives CASSARGGTSGYGYTF.

This clone was detected only a few times. The CDR3 loop reads CASSDGTSTDTQYF. As DNA, the CDR3 is TGTGCCAGCAGTGACGGGACTAGCACAGATACGCAGTATTTT. The chain links TRBV6-4 to TRBJ2-3, with TRBD2 as a possible D gene (6 bases). The CDR3 extends over 14 amino acids. From germline, CDR1 is MRHNA and CDR2 SNTAGT. V gave up 2 bases and J gave up 0 bases, with 6 bases separating them.

The CDR3 loop is CASSLYPKGSGGSTDTQYF. The CDR3 coding sequence is TGTGCCAGCAGTTTATATCCCAAGGGTAGCGGGGGTAGCACAGATACGCAGTATTTT. The V call is TRBV28, the J call TRBJ2-3, with 9 bases that match TRBD2. J lost 0 bases, V lost 1 base, and 11 bases had no gene match. Germline V gives CDR1 MDHEN, CDR2 SYDVKM. This CDR3 is built from 19 residues.

The chain links TRBV5-4 to TRBJ1-4; perhaps TRBD1 as D (6 bases). The CDR3 spans 14 residues. Germline V CDR1 and CDR2: SGHNT, YYREEE (reference sequence). V was shortened by 4 bases and J by 2 bases, with 9 bases between the two germline ends. The CDR3 loop reads CASSVGQTNEKLFF. The CDR3 DNA is TGTGCCAGCAGCGTTGGACAGACTAATGAAAAACTGTTTTTT.

This chain joins TRBV7-9 and TRBJ2-7; TRBD1 agrees at 7 bases. Trimming removed 0 bases from V and 2 bases from J; junction bases left unmatched: 4. The germline CDR1 and CDR2 sequences are SEHNR and FQNEAQ (reference sequence). The CDR3 is 15 amino acids. The CDR3 nucleotides read TGTGCCAGCAGCTTAGCGCGGACAGGAGCCTACGAGCAGTACTTC. Translation: CASSLARTGAYEQYF.

The chain is built from TRBV28 and TRBJ2-7; D is undetermined. This CDR3 comprises 13 residues. V lost 3 bases and J 2 bases, leaving 8 bases between the germline ends. Germline values: CDR1 MDHEN, CDR2 SYDVKM. The CDR3 DNA sequence: TGTGCCAGCAGTTTCGCGGCGCCCTACGAGCAGTACTTC. Translated, it gives CASSFAAPYEQYF. Full variable domain (outside the CDR3, taken from reference TRBV28 and TRBJ2-7): DVKVTQSSRYLVKRTGEKVFLECVQDMDHENMFWYRQDPGLGLRLIYFSYDVKMKEKGDIPEGYSVSREKKERFSLILESASTNQTSMYLCASSFAAPYEQYFGPGTRLTVT.

This clone was recorded a few times. The genes are TRBV7-2 and TRBJ2-7; 9 bases are a match to TRBD1. Germline loops: CDR1 SGHTA, CDR2 FQGNSA. The CDR3 is 14 amino acids. Germline trimming cut 2 bases from V and 6 bases from J; bases unmatched to any gene: 5. The CDR3 spells CASSLLDRGTEQYF. The CDR3, as DNA: TGTGCCAGCAGCTTATTGGACAGGGGTACCGAGCAGTACTTC.

This sequence joins TRBV12-5 and TRBJ2-7; 8 bases line up with TRBD2. Germline lookup yields CDR1 LGHNT and CDR2 FRNRAP. This CDR3 is built from 14 residues. The CDR3 DNA reads as TGTGCCCCCCGAGCCGGGGGGGGATCCTACGAGCAGTACTTC. This translates into CAPRAGGGSYEQYF.